What follows are 21 T cell receptor beta chains derived from one specimen sequenced in a study of T cell changes during pregnancy in multiple sclerosis (dated by TCRdb to the late 2010s). The library was obtained by the immunoSEQ multiplex PCR assay. The clones in this table, taken by TCRdb from immuneACCESS, are in-frame only. Not every clone is retained; where verified, under half of the shortfall comes from an unresolved V gene, and the cause of the rest is unknown. The sample yields over 90,000 clones; approximately 90% were counted once. The ten biggest clones cover about 0.91% of the sample. Sequenced material: peripheral blood, taken before pregnancy. The receptors were sampled from a female donor with multiple sclerosis, enrolled in a pregnancy study.

This clone came up a few times. The chain is built from TRBV7-9 and TRBJ1-5; D ambiguous. The V and J ends lost 4 bases and 6 bases respectively, with 13 bases between them. CDR1 is SEHNR and CDR2 is FQNEAQ in the germline V gene (reference sequence). The CDR3 has 14 amino acids. The chain's CDR3 is CASSSERVGQPQHF. The DNA of the CDR3 is TGTGCCAGCAGCTCCGAGCGGGTAGGTCAGCCCCAGCATTTT.

The chain recombines TRBV2 with TRBJ2-7; perhaps TRBD2 as D (5 bases). There are 11 residues in the CDR3. CDR1 SNHLY and CDR2 FYNNEI come from the germline V gene. Trimming pared 6 bases from V and 11 bases from J, leaving 14 bases between. The CDR3 nucleotides are TGTGCCAGCAGCCCCCAGATCGGGGAGTACTTC. As protein: CASSPQIGEYF.

J is TRBJ1-5 and V is TRBV6-1, with a weak D call TRBD1 (6 bases). The CDR3 totals 13 residues. CDR1 MNHNS and CDR2 SASEGT come from the germline V gene. V lost 6 bases, J lost 1 base, and 7 bases lay in between. CDR3 region: CASRRGSNQPQHF. The CDR3 DNA sequence: TGTGCCAGCAGGAGGGGGAGCAATCAGCCCCAGCATTTT.

J is TRBJ1-1 and V is TRBV5-1; 9 bases map to TRBD1. Germline CDR1 and CDR2: SGHRS and YFSETQ. V lost 3 bases and J lost 4; bases outside the gene matches: 7. The CDR3 runs 15 residues. In nucleotides, the CDR3 is TGCGCCAGCAGCTCGGTGGACAGGGGTCCCACTGAAGCTTTCTTT. Translation: CASSSVDRGPTEAFF.

This chain uses TRBV7-9 with TRBJ1-1; 9 nucleotides line up with TRBD1. From germline, CDR1 is SEHNR and CDR2 FQNEAQ (reference sequence). V shed 3 bases, J shed 1 base, and the junction held 6 bases outside the gene matches. There are 16 residues in the CDR3. CDR3 region: CASSLATGGKNTEAFF. The CDR3 nucleotides are TGTGCCAGCAGCTTGGCGACAGGGGGGAAGAACACTGAAGCTTTCTTT.

J is TRBJ2-6 and V is TRBV11-2, with TRBD1 identical over 8 bases. J gave up 0 bases and V 5 bases, and 9 bases lay outside the gene matches. CDR3 length equals 18 residues. From germline, CDR1 is SGHAT and CDR2 FQNNGV. This chain's CDR3 is CASSPGTGGNSGANVLTF. CDR3 bases: TGTGCCAGCAGCCCTGGGACAGGTGGTAACTCTGGGGCCAACGTCCTGACTTTC.

With regard to this clone: Germline and junction disagree at one end, which may indicate a read error. The genes are TRBV18 and TRBJ2-3; D tentatively reads TRBD1 or TRBD2 (5 bases each). CDR1 KGHSH and CDR2 LQKENI come from the germline V gene. This CDR3 is 14 amino acids long. CDR3 sequence: CAGSGRIHTDTQYF. CDR3 bases: TGTGCCGGCTCGGGGCGGATTCACACAGATACGCAGTATTTT. Complete variable domain (other parts from reference TRBV18 and TRBJ2-3): NAGVMQNPRHLVRRRGQEARLRCSPMKGHSHVYWYRQLPEEGLKFMVYLQKENIIDESGMPKERFSAEFPKEGPSILRIQQVVRGDSAAYFCAGSGRIHTDTQYFGPGTRLTVL.

The chain combines TRBV30 with TRBJ1-5, with D maybe TRBD1 (5 bases). Deletions cut 0 bases from V and 6 bases from J, with 15 bases between. CDR1 is GTSNPN, CDR2 SVGIG, per germline (reference sequence). This CDR3 comprises 15 residues. CDR3 DNA: TGTGCCTGGAGTGTACGTCAGCAGGGAGGTCAGCCCCAGCATTTT. This translates into CAWSVRQQGGQPQHF.

The chain joins TRBV4-3 to TRBJ1-2, with D unclear. CDR1 is LGHNA, CDR2 YSLEER, per germline. The CDR3 totals 15 residues. Trimming took off 0 bases at V and 4 bases at J, with 12 bases between the two ends. The CDR3 DNA reads as TGCGCCAGCAGCCAAGATGTGGGCAGTAGCTATGGCTACACCTTC. It encodes CASSQDVGSSYGYTF.

The chain links TRBV12-5 to TRBJ2-6; 8 bases agree with TRBD1. The germline V gene has CDR1 LGHNT and CDR2 FRNRAP. The CDR3 is 18 residues long. After removal of 4 bases from V and 0 bases from J, the junction contained 8 bases not matched to a gene. This chain's CDR3 is CASGSRDRGASGANVLTF. DNA of the CDR3: TGTGCTAGTGGTTCGCGCGACAGGGGCGCCTCTGGGGCCAACGTCCTGACTTTC.

V gene TRBV30 combines with J gene TRBJ2-3; tentatively, D is TRBD2 (7 bases). Trimming cost V 0 bases and J 5 bases, with 12 bases left between them. The CDR3 spans 14 residues. Germline CDR1 is GTSNPN and CDR2 is SVGIG (reference sequence). The CDR3 DNA sequence: TGTGCCTGGAGTGTAGGGGGGGAGGTAGATACGCAGTATTTT. Translation: CAWSVGGEVDTQYF.

V and J are TRBV27 and TRBJ2-1; TRBD1 matches 8 bases. Germline CDR1 and CDR2: MNHEY and SMNVEV (reference sequence). The CDR3 runs 16 residues. V shed 5 bases, J shed 5 bases, and the junction held 11 bases outside the gene matches. The CDR3 DNA reads TGTGCCAGCAGTCCCTCGAGGACAGGGTTACACAATGAGCAGTTCTTC. Translating it yields CASSPSRTGLHNEQFF.

This rearrangement joins TRBV19 to TRBJ2-1; 10 bases fit TRBD2. V shed 5 bases, J shed 7 bases, and the junction held 8 bases outside the gene matches. This CDR3 comprises 15 residues. Germline V gives CDR1 LNHDA, CDR2 SQIVND (reference sequence). CDR3 region: CASSPPGLATNEQFF. The CDR3, as DNA: TGTGCCAGTAGTCCCCCGGGACTAGCGACGAATGAGCAGTTCTTC.

The CDR3 sequence: CASRFPQGGTEAFF. The CDR3 DNA is TGTGCCAGCAGATTTCCTCAGGGGGGCACTGAAGCTTTCTTT. The chain links TRBV6-6 to TRBJ1-1; 7 nucleotides line up with TRBD1. CDR1 is MNHNY and CDR2 is SVGAGI in the germline V gene (reference sequence). This CDR3 region has 14 residues. J was trimmed by 4 bases and V by 6 bases; bases with no gene match: 8.

The chain is built from TRBV2 and TRBJ2-7, with TRBD2 as a possible D gene (5 bases). This CDR3 has 11 residues. V lost 8 bases and J 1 base, leaving 6 bases between the germline ends. Germline values: CDR1 SNHLY, CDR2 FYNNEI. CDR3 sequence reads: CASRDSYEQYF. In DNA form, the CDR3 reads TGTGCCAGCCGGGATTCCTACGAGCAGTACTTC.

The V call is TRBV11-2, the J call TRBJ2-7; a weak D match, TRBD2 (6 bases). The germline V gene has CDR1 SGHAT and CDR2 FQNNGV. Trimming removed 6 bases at V and 4 bases at J, with 22 bases between. This CDR3 is built from 16 residues. DNA of the CDR3: TGTGCCAGCAGTCTCTGGGCTAGCGCCCGACCATACGAGCAGTACTTC. It yields the protein CASSLWASARPYEQYF.

The chain recombines TRBV5-1 with TRBJ1-4, with a tentative D call TRBD1 (5 bases). Germline V gene data show CDR1 as SGHRS and CDR2 as YFSETQ. Trimming shortened V by 3 bases and J by 5 bases, and 14 bases separated the two germline ends. This CDR3 is 15 amino acids long. DNA for the CDR3: TGCGCCAGCAGCTCGGGGACTGTCCAAAATGAAAAACTGTTTTTT. This encodes CASSSGTVQNEKLFF.

The V and J genes are TRBV19 and TRBJ2-1, with 7 bases that match TRBD1. V shed 3 bases, J shed 6 bases, and the junction held 2 bases outside the gene matches. Germline values: CDR1 LNHDA, CDR2 SQIVND (reference sequence). This CDR3 region has 13 residues. CDR3 amino acids: CASSMGQPNEQFF. The CDR3 DNA reads TGTGCCAGTAGTATGGGACAGCCCAATGAGCAGTTCTTC.

The chain uses TRBV5-8 and TRBJ2-7; D unclear. Germline V gene lookup returns CDR1 SGHTS and CDR2 YDEGEE. Trimming removed 5 bases at V and 3 bases at J, with 12 bases between. This CDR3 has 13 residues. As DNA, the CDR3 is TGTGCCAGCAGAAAGCGAAGTGGCTACGAGCAGTACTTC. Translating gives CASRKRSGYEQYF.

J is TRBJ1-3 and V is TRBV11-2; the D gene is possibly TRBD1 (6 bases). The CDR3 spans 13 residues. V was clipped by 5 bases and J by 4 bases, with 9 bases between them. Per the germline V gene, CDR1 is SGHAT and CDR2 is FQNNGV. The CDR3 loop reads CASSPGQGNTIYF. The CDR3, as DNA: TGTGCCAGCAGCCCTGGACAGGGAAACACCATATATTTT.

The rearrangement joins TRBV6-1 to TRBJ2-2; 7 nucleotides agree with TRBD2. J was trimmed by 2 bases and V by 2 bases; bases with no gene match: 5. This CDR3 contains 16 residues. The V gene's germline CDR1 is MNHNS and CDR2 SASEGT. CDR3 DNA sequence: TGTGCCAGCAGTGAATTTTCTAGCGGAAACACCGGGGAGCTGTTTTTT. It codes for CASSEFSSGNTGELFF.